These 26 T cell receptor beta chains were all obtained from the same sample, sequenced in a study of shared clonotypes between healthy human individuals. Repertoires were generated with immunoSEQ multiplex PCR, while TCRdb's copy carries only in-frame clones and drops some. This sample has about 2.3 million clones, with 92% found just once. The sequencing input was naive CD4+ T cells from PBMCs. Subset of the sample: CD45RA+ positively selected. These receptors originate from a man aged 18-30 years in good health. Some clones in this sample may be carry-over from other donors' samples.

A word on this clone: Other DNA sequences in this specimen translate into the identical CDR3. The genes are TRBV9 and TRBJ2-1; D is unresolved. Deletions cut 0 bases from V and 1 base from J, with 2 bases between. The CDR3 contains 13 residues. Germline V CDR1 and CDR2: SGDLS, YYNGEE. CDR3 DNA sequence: TGTGCCAGCAGCGTAGAATCCTACAATGAGCAGTTCTTC. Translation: CASSVESYNEQFF.

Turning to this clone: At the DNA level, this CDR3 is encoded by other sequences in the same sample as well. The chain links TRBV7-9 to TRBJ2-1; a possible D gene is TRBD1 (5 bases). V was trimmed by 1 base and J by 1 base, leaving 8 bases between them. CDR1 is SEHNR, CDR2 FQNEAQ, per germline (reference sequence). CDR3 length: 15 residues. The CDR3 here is CASSLGRGSYNEQFF. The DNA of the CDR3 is TGTGCCAGCAGCTTAGGTAGGGGTTCCTACAATGAGCAGTTCTTC. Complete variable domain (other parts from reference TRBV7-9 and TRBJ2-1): DTGVSQNPRHKITKRGQNVTFRCDPISEHNRLYWYRQTLGQGPEFLTYFQNEAQLEKSRLLSDRFSAERPKGSFSTLEIQRTEQGDSAMYLCASSLGRGSYNEQFFGPGTRLTVL.

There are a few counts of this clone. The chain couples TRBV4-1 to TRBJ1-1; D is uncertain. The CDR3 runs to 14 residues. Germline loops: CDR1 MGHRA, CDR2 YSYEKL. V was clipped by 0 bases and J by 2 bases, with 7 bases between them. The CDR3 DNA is TGCGCCAGCAGCCAAGATATCACTAACACTGAAGCTTTCTTT. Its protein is CASSQDITNTEAFF.

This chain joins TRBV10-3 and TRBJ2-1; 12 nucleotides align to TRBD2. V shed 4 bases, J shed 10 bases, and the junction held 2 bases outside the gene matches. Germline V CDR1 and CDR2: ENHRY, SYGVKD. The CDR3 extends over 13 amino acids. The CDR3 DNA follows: TGTGCCATCAGTGGACTAGCGGGAGAGGAGCAGTTCTTC. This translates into CAISGLAGEEQFF.

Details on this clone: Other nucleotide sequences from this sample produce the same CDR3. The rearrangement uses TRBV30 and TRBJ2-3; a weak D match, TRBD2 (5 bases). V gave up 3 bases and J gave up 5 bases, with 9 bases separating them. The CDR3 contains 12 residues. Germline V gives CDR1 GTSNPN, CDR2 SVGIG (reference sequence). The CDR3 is CAWSGGGDTQYF. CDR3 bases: TGTGCCTGGAGCGGAGGAGGAGATACGCAGTATTTT.

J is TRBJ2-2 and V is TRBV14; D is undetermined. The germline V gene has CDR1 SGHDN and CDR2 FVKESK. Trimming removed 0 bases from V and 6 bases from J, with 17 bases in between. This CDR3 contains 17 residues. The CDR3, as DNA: TGTGCCAGCAGCCAAGATCATTTCTTAGGAGCGTCCGGGGAGCTGTTTTTT. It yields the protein CASSQDHFLGASGELFF.

The CDR3 protein is CASSLVGQGKGTDTQYF. For the CDR3, the DNA is TGTGCCAGCAGCTTAGTCGGACAGGGGAAGGGCACAGATACGCAGTATTTT. The chain combines TRBV11-1 with TRBJ2-3, with 9 nucleotides matching TRBD1. Looked up from germline, CDR1 is SGHAT and CDR2 is FQDESV (reference sequence). The CDR3 covers 17 residues. The V gene end was trimmed by 1 base and the J gene end by 1 base; junction bases not matched to a gene: 6.

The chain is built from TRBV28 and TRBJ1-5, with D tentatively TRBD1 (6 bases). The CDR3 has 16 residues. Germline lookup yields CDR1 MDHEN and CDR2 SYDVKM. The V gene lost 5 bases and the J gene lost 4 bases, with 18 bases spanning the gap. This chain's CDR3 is CASSLPLRGLNQPQHF. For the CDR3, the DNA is TGTGCCAGCAGTCTCCCCCTCAGGGGTCTTAATCAGCCCCAGCATTTT.

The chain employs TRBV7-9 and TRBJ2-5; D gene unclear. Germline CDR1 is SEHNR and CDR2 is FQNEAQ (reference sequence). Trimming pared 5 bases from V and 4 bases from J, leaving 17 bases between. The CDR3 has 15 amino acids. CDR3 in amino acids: CASSLETLWGETQYF. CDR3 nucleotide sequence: TGTGCCAGCAGCCTGGAGACACTGTGGGGAGAGACCCAGTACTTC.

This chain's CDR3 is CASCYRGFNYGYTF. For the CDR3, the DNA is TGTGCCAGCTGCTACAGGGGATTTAACTATGGCTACACCTTC. V usage is TRBV5-6 and J usage is TRBJ1-2; TRBD1 agrees at 7 bases. CDR3 length equals 14 residues. The V segment lost 7 bases and the J segment 1 base; nucleotides outside the gene matches: 7. Germline CDR1 and CDR2: SGHDT and YYEEEE.

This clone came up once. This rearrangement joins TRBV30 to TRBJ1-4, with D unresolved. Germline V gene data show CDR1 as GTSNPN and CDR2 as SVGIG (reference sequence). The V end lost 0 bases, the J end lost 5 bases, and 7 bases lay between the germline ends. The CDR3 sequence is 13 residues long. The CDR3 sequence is CAWSVGMNEKLFF. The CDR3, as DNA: TGTGCCTGGAGTGTTGGGATGAATGAAAAACTGTTTTTT.

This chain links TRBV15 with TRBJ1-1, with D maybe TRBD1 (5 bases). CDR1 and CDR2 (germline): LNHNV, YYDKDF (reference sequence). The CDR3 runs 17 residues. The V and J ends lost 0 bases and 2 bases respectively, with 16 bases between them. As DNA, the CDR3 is TGTGCCACCAGCAGAGATCTTGGGGGACCGACTAACACTGAAGCTTTCTTT. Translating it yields CATSRDLGGPTNTEAFF. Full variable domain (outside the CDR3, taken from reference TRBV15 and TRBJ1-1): DAMVIQNPRYQVTQFGKPVTLSCSQTLNHNVMYWYQQKSSQAPKLLFHYYDKDFNNEADTPDNFQSRRPNTSFCFLDIRSPGLGDTAMYLCATSRDLGGPTNTEAFFGQGTRLTVV.

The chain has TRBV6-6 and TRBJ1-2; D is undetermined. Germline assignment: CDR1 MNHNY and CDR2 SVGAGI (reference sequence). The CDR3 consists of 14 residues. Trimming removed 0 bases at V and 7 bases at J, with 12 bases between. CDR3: CASSYSIPPGGYTF. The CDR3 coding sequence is TGTGCCAGCAGTTACTCGATTCCCCCAGGTGGCTACACCTTC.

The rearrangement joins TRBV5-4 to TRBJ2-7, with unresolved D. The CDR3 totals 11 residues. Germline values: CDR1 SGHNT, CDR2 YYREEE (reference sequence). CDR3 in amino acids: CDYGDSYEQYF. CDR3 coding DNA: TGTGATTATGGCGACTCCTACGAGCAGTACTTC.

The CDR3 DNA follows: TGTGCCAGCAGCTTCCGGCACCCAAGCAATCAGCCCCAGCATTTT. It specifies CASSFRHPSNQPQHF. The chain combines TRBV5-5 with TRBJ1-5, with D uncertain. The V and J ends lost 2 bases and 1 base respectively, with 10 bases between them. In germline, CDR1 is SGHKS, CDR2 YYEKEE (reference sequence). This CDR3 has 15 amino acids.

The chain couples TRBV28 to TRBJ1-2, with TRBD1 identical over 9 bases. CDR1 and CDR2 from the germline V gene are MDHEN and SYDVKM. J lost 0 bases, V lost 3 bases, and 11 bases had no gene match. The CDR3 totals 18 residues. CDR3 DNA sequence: TGTGCCAGCAGTTTTCACTTGGGACAGGGTGAATCTAACTATGGCTACACCTTC. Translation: CASSFHLGQGESNYGYTF.

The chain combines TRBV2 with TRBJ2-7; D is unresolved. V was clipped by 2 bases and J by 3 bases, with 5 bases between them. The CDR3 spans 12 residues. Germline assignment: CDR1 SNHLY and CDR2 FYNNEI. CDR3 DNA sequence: TGTGCCAGCAGTGAAATAGGCTACGAGCAGTACTTC. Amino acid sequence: CASSEIGYEQYF. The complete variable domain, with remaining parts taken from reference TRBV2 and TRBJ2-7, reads EPEVTQTPSHQVTQMGQEVILRCVPISNHLYFYWYRQILGQKVEFLVSFYNNEISEKSEIFDDQFSVERPDGSNFTLKIRSTKLEDSAMYFCASSEIGYEQYFGPGTRLTVT.

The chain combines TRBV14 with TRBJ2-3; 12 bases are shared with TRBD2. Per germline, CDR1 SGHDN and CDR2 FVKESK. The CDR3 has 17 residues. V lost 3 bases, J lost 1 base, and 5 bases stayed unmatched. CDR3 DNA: TGTGCCAGCAGCCACCGACTAGCGGGAGCAGGCACAGATACGCAGTATTTT. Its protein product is CASSHRLAGAGTDTQYF.

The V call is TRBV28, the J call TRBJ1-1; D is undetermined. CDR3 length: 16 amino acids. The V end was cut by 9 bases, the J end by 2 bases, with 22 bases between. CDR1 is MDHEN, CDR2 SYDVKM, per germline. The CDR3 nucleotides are TGTGCCAGTCGTGCCTATCGGGGAGCTATAAACACTGAAGCTTTCTTT. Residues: CASRAYRGAINTEAFF.

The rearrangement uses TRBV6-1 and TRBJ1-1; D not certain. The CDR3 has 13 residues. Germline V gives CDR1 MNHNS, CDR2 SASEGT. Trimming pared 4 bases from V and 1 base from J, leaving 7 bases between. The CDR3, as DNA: TGTGCCAGCAGTGTACTCGGGAACACTGAAGCTTTCTTT. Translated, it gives CASSVLGNTEAFF.

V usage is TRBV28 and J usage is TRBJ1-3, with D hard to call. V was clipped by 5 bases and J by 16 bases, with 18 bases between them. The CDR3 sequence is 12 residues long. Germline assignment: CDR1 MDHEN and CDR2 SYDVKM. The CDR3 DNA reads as TGTGCCAGCAGTACACCACAGAGAGTTAGGTATTTT. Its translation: CASSTPQRVRYF. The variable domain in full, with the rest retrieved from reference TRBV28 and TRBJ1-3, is DVKVTQSSRYLVKRTGEKVFLECVQDMDHENMFWYRQDPGLGLRLIYFSYDVKMKEKGDIPEGYSVSREKKERFSLILESASTNQTSMYLCASSTPQRVRYFGEGSWLTVV.

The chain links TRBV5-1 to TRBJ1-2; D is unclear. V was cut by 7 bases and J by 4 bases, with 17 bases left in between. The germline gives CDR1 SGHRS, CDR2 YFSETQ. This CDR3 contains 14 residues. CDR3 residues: CASQSPDGVYGYTF. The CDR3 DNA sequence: TGCGCCAGCCAAAGCCCAGACGGAGTCTATGGCTACACCTTC.

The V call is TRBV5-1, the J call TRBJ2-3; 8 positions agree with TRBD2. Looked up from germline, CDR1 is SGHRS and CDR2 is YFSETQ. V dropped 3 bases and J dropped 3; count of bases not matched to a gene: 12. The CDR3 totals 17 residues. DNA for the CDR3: TGCGCCAGCAGCTGGGGTCCGAGCGGGAGAGGTACAGATACGCAGTATTTT. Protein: CASSWGPSGRGTDTQYF.

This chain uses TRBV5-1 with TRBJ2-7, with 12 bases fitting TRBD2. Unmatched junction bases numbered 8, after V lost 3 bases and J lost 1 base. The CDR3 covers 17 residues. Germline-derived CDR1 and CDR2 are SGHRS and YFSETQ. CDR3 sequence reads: CASSWAASGRVSYEQYF. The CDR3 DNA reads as TGCGCCAGCAGCTGGGCGGCTAGCGGGAGGGTATCCTACGAGCAGTACTTC. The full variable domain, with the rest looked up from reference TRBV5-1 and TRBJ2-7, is KAGVTQTPRYLIKTRGQQVTLSCSPISGHRSVSWYQQTPGQGLQFLFEYFSETQRNKGNFPGRFSGRQFSNSRSEMNVSTLELGDSALYLCASSWAASGRVSYEQYFGPGTRLTVT.

The chain's CDR3 is CASSFDGAQYF. The CDR3 nucleotides read TGTGCCAGCAGTTTCGATGGGGCTCAGTATTTT. The rearrangement uses TRBV28 and TRBJ2-3, with D tentatively TRBD1 (5 bases). The germline CDR1 and CDR2 sequences are MDHEN and SYDVKM. The CDR3 contains 11 residues. Trimming cost V 3 bases and J 12 bases, with 10 bases left between them.

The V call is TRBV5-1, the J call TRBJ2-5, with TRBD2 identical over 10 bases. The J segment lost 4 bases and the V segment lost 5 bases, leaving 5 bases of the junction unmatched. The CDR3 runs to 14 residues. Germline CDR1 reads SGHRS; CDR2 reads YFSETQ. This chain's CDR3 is CASSLSSGRETQYF. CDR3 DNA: TGCGCCAGCAGTCTCTCTAGCGGGAGAGAGACCCAGTACTTC. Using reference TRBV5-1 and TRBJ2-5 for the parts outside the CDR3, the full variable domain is KAGVTQTPRYLIKTRGQQVTLSCSPISGHRSVSWYQQTPGQGLQFLFEYFSETQRNKGNFPGRFSGRQFSNSRSEMNVSTLELGDSALYLCASSLSSGRETQYFGPGTRLLVL.